These 25 T cell receptor beta chains were sequenced from one sample in a study of T cells in Graves' hyperthyroidism and ophthalmopathy. What was amplified from RNA transcripts were TCR beta CDR3 regions. HTBI primers drove first-round RT-PCR of the TCR CDR3. TCRdb re-analysed the multiplex PCR reads in MiXCR, keeping a single row per CDR3 protein. The table includes about 540,000 distinct CDR3 sequences, about 43% detected once. The sample comprised peripheral blood or thyroid tissue (not recorded which). The receptors were sampled from a woman aged 18-29 years with Graves' hyperthyroidism.

This clonotype was counted at least ten times. This sequence joins TRBV19 and TRBJ1-2; D unclear. V dropped 7 bases and J dropped 5 bases, with 20 bases sitting between them. This CDR3 has 15 amino acids. Germline V lookup: CDR1 LNHDA, CDR2 SQIVND (reference sequence). The CDR3 DNA is TGTGCCAGTAATCAAAATCCGCTGACTAGTTATGGCTACACCTTC. It translates to CASNQNPLTSYGYTF.

CDR3 protein: CASSPRQGSYGNTGELFF. In DNA, the CDR3 is TGTGCCAGCAGTCCTAGACAGGGGTCCTATGGGAACACCGGGGAGCTGTTTTTT. V gene TRBV6-5 combines with J gene TRBJ2-2, with 8 bases that match TRBD1. Trimming took 5 bases from V and 1 from J; bases not matched to a gene: 12. Germline CDR1 reads MNHEY; CDR2 reads SVGAGI. The CDR3 runs 18 residues.

The table lists this clonotype with many counts. J is TRBJ2-7 and V is TRBV15; TRBD2 aligns across 11 bases. The CDR3 totals 14 residues. The junction had 3 bases not matched to a gene; V was cut back by 8 bases and J by 0 bases. CDR1 and CDR2 from the germline V gene are LNHNV and YYDKDF (reference sequence). The CDR3 is CATQTSGTSYEQYF. The CDR3 bases are TGTGCCACCCAGACTAGCGGGACCTCCTACGAGCAGTACTTC. The whole variable domain, filled in from reference TRBV15 and TRBJ2-7, reads DAMVIQNPRYQVTQFGKPVTLSCSQTLNHNVMYWYQQKSSQAPKLLFHYYDKDFNNEADTPDNFQSRRPNTSFCFLDIRSPGLGDTAMYLCATQTSGTSYEQYFGPGTRLTVT.

The chain couples TRBV7-9 to TRBJ2-3; maybe TRBD2 (6 bases). The germline V gene encodes CDR1 SEHNR and CDR2 FQNEAQ (reference sequence). This CDR3 has 17 residues. V lost 2 bases and J 1 base, leaving 16 bases between the germline ends. The CDR3 DNA is TGTGCCAGCAGCTTACGAGGAGGACCTAGCGGCACAGATACGCAGTATTTT. It yields the protein CASSLRGGPSGTDTQYF.

V is TRBV20-1 and J is TRBJ1-1; D remains ambiguous. V was clipped by 1 base and J by 0 bases, with 6 bases between them. CDR1 and CDR2 from the germline V gene are DFQATT and SNEGSKA (reference sequence). This CDR3 comprises 13 residues. This chain's CDR3 is CSARGSMNTEAFF. CDR3 bases: TGCAGTGCTAGAGGGTCGATGAACACTGAAGCTTTCTTT.

This chain connects TRBV7-6 to TRBJ1-2, with D perhaps TRBD1 (5 bases). Germline lookup yields CDR1 SGHVS and CDR2 FNYEAQ. The CDR3 covers 15 residues. V was cut by 5 bases and J by 1 base, with 14 bases left in between. CDR3 sequence reads: CASSPQVGGNYGYTF. For the CDR3, the DNA is TGTGCCAGCAGCCCCCAAGTGGGGGGTAACTATGGCTACACCTTC.

This clonotype was counted at least ten times. This chain links TRBV6-6 with TRBJ1-3, with D unresolved. The CDR3 totals 14 residues. Trimming stripped 0 bases from V and 4 bases from J, with 7 bases between. Germline CDR1 and CDR2: MNHNY and SVGAGI (reference sequence). The CDR3 coding sequence is TGTGCCAGCAGTTACTCGGGGATCGGAAACACCATATATTTT. It codes for CASSYSGIGNTIYF.

The sample holds many counts of this clonotype. The V call is TRBV6-5, the J call TRBJ2-5; D may be TRBD1 (5 bases). The CDR3 totals 14 residues. Trimming stripped 8 bases from V and 3 bases from J, with 16 bases between. CDR1 MNHEY and CDR2 SVGAGI come from the germline V gene. DNA of the CDR3: TGTGCCAGCCTTGACGACAGATCCGAAGAGACCCAGTACTTC. Protein sequence: CASLDDRSEETQYF.

This clonotype has at least ten counts. The chain links TRBV10-3 to TRBJ1-2; D remains unclear. Trimming took off 2 bases at V and 1 base at J, with 14 bases between the two ends. The CDR3 loop spans 16 amino acids. The germline gives CDR1 ENHRY, CDR2 SYGVKD. The CDR3 sequence is CAISERGQMLNYGYTF. The DNA for the CDR3 is TGTGCCATCAGTGAGCGAGGGCAGATGCTTAACTATGGCTACACCTTC.

This clonotype was detected a few times. The gene calls are TRBV19 and TRBJ2-2; D is undetermined. Germline CDR1 is LNHDA and CDR2 is SQIVND (reference sequence). Between the trimmed V and J ends, which lost 3 bases and 3 bases, there was a span of 5 bases. The CDR3 extends over 13 amino acids. The CDR3 protein is CASSMGYTGELFF. In DNA, the CDR3 is TGTGCCAGTAGTATGGGGTACACCGGGGAGCTGTTTTTT.

Worth noting for this clonotype: A read error may explain this, as a much larger clone is one base away. The chain links TRBV11-3 to TRBJ2-5; 7 positions agree with TRBD2. The CDR3 is made up of 13 amino acids. Per the germline V gene, CDR1 is SGHNT and CDR2 is YENEEA. CDR3 residues: CASGFPPGGTQYF. CDR3 sequence (DNA): TGTGCCAGCGGCTTCCCCCCGGGGGGGACCCAGTACTTC.

In its sample, this clonotype was seen a few times. V usage is TRBV30 and J usage is TRBJ1-5; D uncertain. The CDR3 is made up of 14 amino acids. Trimming pared 1 base from V and 0 bases from J, leaving 7 bases between. Germline loops: CDR1 GTSNPN, CDR2 SVGIG (reference sequence). The CDR3 here is CAWSEGFSNQPQHF. CDR3 coding DNA: TGTGCCTGGAGTGAAGGGTTTAGCAATCAGCCCCAGCATTTT.

The chain joins TRBV7-9 to TRBJ2-2; 9 bases align to TRBD2. The tail of the sequence fits TRBJ2-3 better, so the J call may be wrong. There are 16 residues in the CDR3. Germline V gene sequence: CDR1 SEHNR, CDR2 FQNEAQ (reference sequence). The CDR3 is CASSLVASGGTDTQYF. CDR3 DNA sequence: TGTGCCAGCAGCTTAGTTGCTAGCGGGGGCACAGATACGCAGTATTTT.

This sequence joins TRBV20-1 and TRBJ2-6; D is ambiguous. Germline V CDR1 and CDR2: DFQATT, SNEGSKA (reference sequence). CDR3 length equals 11 residues. Trimming removed 8 bases from V and 4 bases from J, with 6 bases in between. CDR3 sequence reads: CSRTGANVLTF. The CDR3 region has the DNA TGCAGTAGGACCGGGGCCAACGTCCTGACTTTC.

This clonotype was seen only a few times. V and J are TRBV19 and TRBJ2-5; 11 bases line up with TRBD1. Germline V gene sequence: CDR1 LNHDA, CDR2 SQIVND (reference sequence). V lost 5 bases, J lost 2 bases, and 4 bases stayed unmatched. The CDR3 totals 15 residues. In DNA, the CDR3 is TGTGCCAGTAGTCAGGACAGGGGGCAACAAGAGACCCAGTACTTC. As protein: CASSQDRGQQETQYF.

This clonotype has just one count. The rearrangement uses TRBV7-2 and TRBJ2-5; D gene unclear. V was trimmed by 9 bases and J by 5 bases, leaving 4 bases between them. There are 9 residues in the CDR3. CDR1 SGHTA and CDR2 FQGNSA come from the germline V gene. The CDR3 DNA sequence: TGTGCCAGACGGGAGACCCAGTACTTC. Encoded protein: CARRETQYF.

This rearrangement joins TRBV20-1 to TRBJ2-7; D ambiguous. The DNA end favors TRBJ2-1, so the J call may be wrong. CDR3 size: 11 residues. The germline CDR1 and CDR2 sequences are DFQATT and SNEGSKA (reference sequence). CDR3 sequence: CRPSSYNEQFF. In nucleotides, the CDR3 is TGCAGACCCAGCTCCTACAATGAGCAGTTCTTC.

The chain recombines TRBV18 with TRBJ1-3, with a possible D match to TRBD1 (5 bases). The V end lost 2 bases, the J end lost 3 bases, and 11 bases lay between the germline ends. Germline CDR1 KGHSH, CDR2 LQKENI. The CDR3 spans 15 residues. The CDR3 DNA reads as TGTGCCAGCTCACCAACTGGGACTGGTGGAAACACCATATATTTT. Amino acids: CASSPTGTGGNTIYF. Based on the CDR3 plus reference TRBV18 and TRBJ1-3, the full variable domain is NAGVMQNPRHLVRRRGQEARLRCSPMKGHSHVYWYRQLPEEGLKFMVYLQKENIIDESGMPKERFSAEFPKEGPSILRIQQVVRGDSAAYFCASSPTGTGGNTIYFGEGSWLTVV.

The CDR3 DNA reads as TGTGCCAGCAGCTTATCCTCGGACAGAAGCTCCTACGAGCAGTACTTC. Protein: CASSLSSDRSSYEQYF. The gene calls are TRBV13 and TRBJ2-7, with D possibly TRBD1 on 6 matching bases. This CDR3 spans 16 amino acids. Trimming removed 2 bases at V and 0 bases at J, with 14 bases between. CDR1 and CDR2 from the germline V gene are PRHDT and FYEKMQ (reference sequence).

The gene calls are TRBV14 and TRBJ1-2; 8 nucleotides align to TRBD1. CDR1 and CDR2 (germline): SGHDN, FVKESK. CDR3 length: 16 amino acids. The junction had 13 bases not matched to a gene; V was cut back by 2 bases and J by 8 bases. CDR3 sequence reads: CASSQIDRGEAGGYTF. The CDR3 nucleotides read TGTGCCAGCAGCCAAATAGACAGGGGAGAGGCAGGGGGCTACACCTTC. The entire variable domain, with the rest obtained from reference TRBV14 and TRBJ1-2, is as follows: EAGVTQFPSHSVIEKGQTVTLRCDPISGHDNLYWYRRVMGKEIKFLLHFVKESKQDESGMPNNRFLAERTGGTYSTLKVQPAELEDSGVYFCASSQIDRGEAGGYTFGSGTRLTVV.

The genes are TRBV20-1 and TRBJ2-7; D call uncertain. The CDR3 has 19 residues. Trimming took off 3 bases at V and 0 bases at J, with 27 bases between the two ends. Germline assignment: CDR1 DFQATT and CDR2 SNEGSKA (reference sequence). The CDR3 loop reads CSASGLVRFRALNSYEQYF. The CDR3 DNA follows: TGCAGTGCTAGTGGTTTGGTAAGGTTCCGAGCGCTCAACTCCTACGAGCAGTACTTC.

The V call is TRBV14, the J call TRBJ1-5; the match to TRBD1 covers 12 bases. Germline trimming cut 3 bases from V and 6 bases from J; bases unmatched to any gene: 3. This CDR3 is 15 amino acids long. CDR1 is SGHDN and CDR2 is FVKESK in the germline V gene. The CDR3 DNA sequence: TGTGCCAGCAGCCAGGGACAGGGGGCTGGTCAGCCCCAGCATTTT. Protein: CASSQGQGAGQPQHF.

The J gene is TRBJ2-2, the V gene TRBV25-1; no clear D. The germline V and J ends were trimmed by 7 bases and 1 base, with 7 bases remaining between them. The CDR3 has 13 residues. Germline V gene sequence: CDR1 MGHDK, CDR2 SYGVNS. CDR3 DNA: TGTGCCAGCATAACCATGAACACCGGGGAGCTGTTTTTT. It codes for CASITMNTGELFF. The entire variable domain, with the rest obtained from reference TRBV25-1 and TRBJ2-2, is as follows: EADIYQTPRYLVIGTGKKITLECSQTMGHDKMYWYQQDPGMELHLIHYSYGVNSTEKGDLSSESTVSRIRTEHFPLTLESARPSHTSQYLCASITMNTGELFFGEGSRLTVL.

This clonotype occurred many times. This sequence joins TRBV5-6 and TRBJ1-6, with D hard to call. Germline loops: CDR1 SGHDT, CDR2 YYEEEE. Trimming removed 6 bases from V and 7 bases from J, with 8 bases in between. CDR3 length: 12 residues. CDR3 sequence: CASTIANSPLHF. As DNA, the CDR3 is TGTGCCAGCACAATTGCCAATTCACCCCTCCACTTT.

The chain is built from TRBV20-1 and TRBJ1-2, with TRBD1 matching over 7 bases. The CDR3 loop spans 13 amino acids. From germline, CDR1 is DFQATT and CDR2 SNEGSKA (reference sequence). V dropped 6 bases and J dropped 4; count of bases not matched to a gene: 8. CDR3 DNA: TGCAGTGCCTCCACAGGGGCTAGCTATGGCTACACCTTC. It yields the protein CSASTGASYGYTF.